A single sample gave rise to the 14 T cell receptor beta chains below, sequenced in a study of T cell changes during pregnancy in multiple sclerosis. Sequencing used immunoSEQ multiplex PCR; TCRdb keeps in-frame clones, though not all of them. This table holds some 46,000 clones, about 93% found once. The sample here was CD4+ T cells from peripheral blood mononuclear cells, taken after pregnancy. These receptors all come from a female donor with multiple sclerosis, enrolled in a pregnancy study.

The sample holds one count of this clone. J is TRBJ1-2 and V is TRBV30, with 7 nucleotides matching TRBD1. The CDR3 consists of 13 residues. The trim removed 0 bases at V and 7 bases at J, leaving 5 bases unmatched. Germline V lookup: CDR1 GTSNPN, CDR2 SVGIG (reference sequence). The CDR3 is CAWSVRQGGGYTF. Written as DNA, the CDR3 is TGTGCCTGGAGTGTCCGACAGGGCGGTGGCTACACCTTC.

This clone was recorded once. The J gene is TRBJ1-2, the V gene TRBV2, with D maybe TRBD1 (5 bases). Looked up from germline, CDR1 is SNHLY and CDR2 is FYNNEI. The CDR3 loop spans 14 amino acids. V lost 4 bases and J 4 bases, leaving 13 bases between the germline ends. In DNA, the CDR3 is TGTGCCAGCAGTGGAGGCGCGGGGGGCTATGGCTACACCTTC. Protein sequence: CASSGGAGGYGYTF.

Written as DNA, the CDR3 is TGTGCCCCAGGGGGCTACGAGCAGTACTTC. Amino acid sequence: CAPGGYEQYF. V and J are TRBV12-5 and TRBJ2-7, with 7 positions matching TRBD1. Germline lookup yields CDR1 LGHNT and CDR2 FRNRAP. CDR3 size: 10 residues. The full variable domain, its missing parts supplied by reference TRBV12-5 and TRBJ2-7, is DARVTQTPRHKVTEMGQEVTMRCQPILGHNTVFWYRQTMMQGLELLAYFRNRAPLDDSGMPKDRFSAEMPDATLATLKIQPSEPRDSAVYFCAPGGYEQYFGPGTRLTVT.

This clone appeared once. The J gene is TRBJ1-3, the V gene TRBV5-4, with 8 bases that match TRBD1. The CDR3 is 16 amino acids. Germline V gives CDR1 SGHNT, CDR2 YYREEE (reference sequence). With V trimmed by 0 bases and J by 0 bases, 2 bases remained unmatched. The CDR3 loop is CASSLGTGSSGNTIYF. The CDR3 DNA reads TGTGCCAGCAGCTTGGGGACAGGGTCCTCTGGAAACACCATATATTTT.

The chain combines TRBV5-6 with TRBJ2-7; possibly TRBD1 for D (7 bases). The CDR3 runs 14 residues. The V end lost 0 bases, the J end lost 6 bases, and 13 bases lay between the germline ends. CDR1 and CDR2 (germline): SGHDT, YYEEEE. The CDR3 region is CASSLVYRGGEQYF. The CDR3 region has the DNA TGTGCCAGCAGCTTGGTTTACAGGGGAGGCGAGCAGTACTTC.

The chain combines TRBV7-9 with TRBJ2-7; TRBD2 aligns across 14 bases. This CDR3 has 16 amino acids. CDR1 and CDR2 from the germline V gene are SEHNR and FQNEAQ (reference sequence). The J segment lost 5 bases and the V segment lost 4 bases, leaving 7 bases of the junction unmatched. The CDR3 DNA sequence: TGTGCCAGCAGCTACGGGACTAGCGGGAGATTGCACGAGCAGTACTTC. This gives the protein CASSYGTSGRLHEQYF.

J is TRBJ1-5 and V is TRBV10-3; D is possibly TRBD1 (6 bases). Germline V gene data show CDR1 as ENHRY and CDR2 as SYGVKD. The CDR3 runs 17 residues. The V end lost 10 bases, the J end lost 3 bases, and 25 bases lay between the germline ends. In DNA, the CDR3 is TGTGCCACCCGGACCGGGGGGCGCGGGGAGAACAATCAGCCCCAGCATTTT. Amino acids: CATRTGGRGENNQPQHF.

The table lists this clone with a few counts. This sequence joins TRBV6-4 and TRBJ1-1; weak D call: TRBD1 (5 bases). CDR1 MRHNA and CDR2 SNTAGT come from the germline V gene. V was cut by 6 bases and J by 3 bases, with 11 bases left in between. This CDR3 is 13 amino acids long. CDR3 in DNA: TGTGCCAGCAGCAAGGGGAGGGACACTGAAGCTTTCTTT. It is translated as CASSKGRDTEAFF.

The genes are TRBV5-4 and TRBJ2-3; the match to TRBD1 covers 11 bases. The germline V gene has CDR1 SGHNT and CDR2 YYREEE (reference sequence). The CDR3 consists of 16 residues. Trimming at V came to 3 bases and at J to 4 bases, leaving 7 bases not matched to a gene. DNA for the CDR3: TGTGCCAGCAGCTCCAAGGGGGGACAGGGGGCAGATACGCAGTATTTT. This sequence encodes CASSSKGGQGADTQYF.

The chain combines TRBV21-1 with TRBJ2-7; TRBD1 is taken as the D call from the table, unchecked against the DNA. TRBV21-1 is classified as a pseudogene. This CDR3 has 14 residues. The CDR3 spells CASSKANRAYEQYF. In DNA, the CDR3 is TGTGCCAGCAGCAAAGCAAACAGGGCCTACGAGCAGTACTTC.

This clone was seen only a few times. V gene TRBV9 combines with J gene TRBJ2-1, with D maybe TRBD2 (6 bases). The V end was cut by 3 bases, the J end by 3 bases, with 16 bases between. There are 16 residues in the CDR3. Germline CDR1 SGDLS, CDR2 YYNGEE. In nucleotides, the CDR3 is TGTGCCAGCAGCGCGGAGGCGCGGGACCTCTACAATGAGCAGTTCTTC. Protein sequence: CASSAEARDLYNEQFF.

The CDR3 protein is CASSRMGTGVPDTQYF. CDR3 nucleotides: TGTGCCAGCAGTCGTATGGGGACAGGGGTTCCAGATACGCAGTATTTT. This chain uses TRBV27 with TRBJ2-3; 10 positions match TRBD1. J gave up 4 bases and V 5 bases, and 9 bases lay outside the gene matches. Germline V gene sequence: CDR1 MNHEY, CDR2 SMNVEV (reference sequence). The CDR3 spans 16 residues.

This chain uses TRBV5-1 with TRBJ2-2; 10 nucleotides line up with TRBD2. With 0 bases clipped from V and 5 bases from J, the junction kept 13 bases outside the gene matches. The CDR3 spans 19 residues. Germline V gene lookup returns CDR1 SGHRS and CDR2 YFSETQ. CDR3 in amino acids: CASSLAASGRWSGTGELFF. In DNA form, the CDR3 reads TGCGCCAGCAGCTTGGCGGCTAGCGGGAGATGGAGTGGAACCGGGGAGCTGTTTTTT.

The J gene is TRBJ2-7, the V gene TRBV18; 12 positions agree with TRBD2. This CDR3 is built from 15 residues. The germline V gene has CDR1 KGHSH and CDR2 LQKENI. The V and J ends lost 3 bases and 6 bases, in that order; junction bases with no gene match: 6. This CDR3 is CASSPGLAGGSEQYF. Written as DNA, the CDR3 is TGTGCCAGCTCACCTGGCCTAGCGGGAGGGTCCGAGCAGTACTTC.